The clone carrying this T cell receptor beta chain occurred many times. Its antigen is currently unknown. The CDR3 sequence is 15 residues long. CDR1 is LGHNA, CDR2 YNFKEQ, per germline. V gave up 8 bases and J gave up 4 bases; unmatched junction bases: 14. Sample-barcoded 5' priming and a J-beta primer mix drove a second PCR of roughly 6 to 12 cycles. A single record per CDR3 protein comes from TCRdb applying MiXCR to the 5' RACE reads. The sample lists about 1.6 million distinct CDR3 sequences; almost 35% were seen once. These data belong to a study of blood T cells in healthy people across ages. Study-wide points: Unknown CMV status may confound age-related changes in expanded clones. PBMC samples, being unsorted, prevented any conclusive comparison of naive and antigen-experienced cells.

The clonotype comes from a woman aged 25 to 45 in good health. The V gene is TRBV4-2, the J gene TRBJ2-7; 7 positions agree with TRBD2. Input material: blood. DNA for the CDR3: TGTGCCAGCGCTCCCCGGGGGGAGCCGTTTTACGAGCAGTACTTC. Its translation: CASAPRGEPFYEQYF.